The TCR beta chain under discussion was sequenced for a study of T cells in localized non-small cell lung cancer. General study points: Highest T cell clonality was seen in uninvolved adjacent lung, surpassing that measured in tumor. Greater blood T cell density accompanied longer overall survival. A median of 57 clones ranked among the top 100 in tumor appeared in adjacent lung.

The repertoire was sequenced with immunoSEQ multiplex PCR; TCRdb's copy has only in-frame clones and lacks some. The data show about 25,000 clones, approximately 86% seen once. The CDR3 is made up of 16 amino acids. A note on this clone: The antigen remains undetermined.

The clonotype comes from a male donor at least 60 years old with stage II squamous cell lung carcinoma. Sequencing was performed on peripheral blood, taken before any cancer treatment. V gene TRBV21-1 combines with J gene TRBJ2-7. TRBV21-1 is tagged as a pseudogene. The CDR3 is CASSNSFASRTYEQYF. In nucleotides, the CDR3 is TGTGCCAGCAGCAATTCTTTCGCGTCCCGGACCTACGAGCAGTACTTC.